This note documents a single TCR beta chain sequence. This specimen belongs to a study of CD8+ T cells in alopecia areata. RNA extraction was followed by reverse transcription into cDNA, which acted as the sequencing template. Profiled with immunoSEQ multiplex PCR; TCRdb holds only in-frame clones, not every one. Here the sample spans some 20,000 clones, approximately 70% being singletons. Obtained from alopecia areata patients were lesional scalp punch biopsies along with peripheral blood. This sample comprised skin, obtained at week 0. This receptor was obtained from a human donor with alopecia areata.

The CDR3 nucleotides read TGTGCCAGCAGCCCAGGGGCCGGAGTGGGGGAGCTGTTTTTT. It is translated as CASSPGAGVGELFF. The chain carries TRBV11-3 and TRBJ2-2, with a possible D match to TRBD1 (6 bases). The CDR3 has 14 amino acids. The ends were cut back, 5 bases at V and 8 bases at J, with 15 bases in the middle. CDR1 and CDR2 (germline): SGHNT, YENEEA. Using reference TRBV11-3 and TRBJ2-2 for the parts outside the CDR3, the full variable domain is EAGVVQSPRYKIIEKKQPVAFWCNPISGHNTLYWYLQNLGQGPELLIRYENEEAVDDSQLPKDRFSAERLKGVDSTLKIQPAELGDSAVYLCASSPGAGVGELFFGEGSRLTVL.